A few counts support the clone carrying this T cell receptor beta chain. This specimen comes from a study of T-cell memory formation after mild COVID-19. Deletions cut 4 bases from V and 6 bases from J, with 11 bases between. The CDR3 contains 13 residues. From the 5' RACE reads, TCRdb called clonotypes with MiXCR, one entry per CDR3 protein. This sample carries over 12,000 distinct CDR3 sequences, about 20% of them seen once, and the ten largest clones take about 55%. The clonotype was recovered from a man between 18 and 29 years old who had mild COVID-19 (a few samples of this study predate the infection). Cell type and time point are not known. Sequencing was carried out using PBMCs or a T cell subset sorted from them (not recorded which). The chain combines TRBV12-3 or TRBV12-4 with TRBJ2-3; weak D call: TRBD2 (5 bases). CDR3 region: CASSSYGGDTQYF. The CDR3 bases are TGTGCCAGCAGTTCCTACGGCGGGGATACGCAGTATTTT.